This TCR beta chain derives from a study of OX40 agonist ivuxolimab in advanced cancers. Study as a whole: People who had prior anti-PD-1, anti-PD-L1 or anti-CTLA-4 therapy could take part, and under 45% had some. Three patients showed partial responses: one hepatocellular carcinoma and two cutaneous melanoma cases.

Libraries were prepared by immunoSEQ multiplex PCR; TCRdb keeps only in-frame clonotypes and omits some of them. Of roughly 28,000 clones in the sample, 70% to 90% were seen once. V gave up 6 bases and J gave up 5 bases, with 5 bases separating them. This CDR3 has 10 amino acids. Germline lookup yields CDR1 MNHNY and CDR2 SVGAGI (reference sequence). Study conclusions and caveats: Expanded clones belonging to CD8+ T cells outnumbered, on average, those of CD4+.

As regards this clone: Its antigen is unidentified.

The sequence was collected from an adult with an advanced solid tumor such as melanoma, head and neck, liver or kidney cancer. This specimen consisted of CD4+ or CD8+ T cells sorted from blood, obtained in a trial of the OX40 agonist ivuxolimab. The chain links TRBV6-6 to TRBJ2-7; D is ambiguous. As DNA, the CDR3 is TGTGCCAGCAGCCTTAACGAGCAGTACTTC. Its translation is CASSLNEQYF.